A selection of T cell receptor beta chains follows, all from one sample in a study of T cell repertoires in cytomegalovirus infection. Their antigens are not known. TCRdb processed the reads anew with MiXCR; each CDR3 protein has one entry. This sample has roughly 500,000 distinct CDR3 sequences, with approximately 40% found just once. The sequencing here drew on cultured PBMCs, taken from culture after CMV antigen stimulation. The receptors stem from a human donor in good health (CMV status not recorded). Some clones in this sample may be carry-over from other donors' samples. CDR3s include the opening cysteine and the closing phenylalanine or tryptophan. Fields, in order: D gene, J gene, clone size, CDR3 length, V gene, CDR3 DNA, CDR3 protein. D genes are given only for firm matches. Size values are once, few and many counts, or a class for expanded clones, and some rows have none.

D: TRBD2; J: TRBJ2-7; size: few; length: 14; V: TRBV7-2; DNA: TGTGCCAGCAGGGGGGGACTAGCGGGACGCGAGCAGTACTTC; CDR3: CASRGGLAGREQYF
D: TRBD2; J: TRBJ2-7; size: -; length: 15; V: TRBV7-2; DNA: TGTGCCAGCAGCCAGACTAGCGGGCCATCCTACGAGCAGTACTTC; CDR3: CASSQTSGPSYEQYF
D: -; J: TRBJ2-1; size: -; length: 15; V: TRBV11-2; DNA: TGTGCCAGCAGCTTAGGCCTAACTCACTACAATGAGCAGTTCTTC; CDR3: CASSLGLTHYNEQFF
D: -; J: TRBJ1-3; size: few; length: 15; V: TRBV7-2; DNA: TGTGCCAGCAGCTCGCGACAGTACTCTGGAAACACCATATATTTT; CDR3: CASSSRQYSGNTIYF
D: -; J: TRBJ2-3; size: many; length: 16; V: TRBV7-2; DNA: TGTGCCAGCAGCTTAATTGGGACTCAACTCGCAGATACGCAGTATTTT; CDR3: CASSLIGTQLADTQYF
D: TRBD2; J: TRBJ2-1; size: few; length: 15; V: TRBV7-6; DNA: TGTGCCAGCAGCCCCAACGGGACTAGCGGCAGTGAGCAGTTCTTC; CDR3: CASSPNGTSGSEQFF
D: TRBD1; J: TRBJ2-5; size: -; length: 18; V: TRBV7-9; DNA: TGTGCCAGCAGCTCCGGACAGGGAATTTGGCTGGGACAAGAGACCCAGTACTTC; CDR3: CASSSGQGIWLGQETQYF
D: TRBD2; J: TRBJ2-1; size: few; length: 15; V: TRBV11-2; DNA: TGTGCCAGCAGCCCCGGGGGGGTTCCCTACAATGAGCAGTTCTTC; CDR3: CASSPGGVPYNEQFF
D: TRBD2; J: TRBJ2-3; size: once; length: 17; V: TRBV29-1; DNA: TGCAGCGTTGAAGCCCCCCAGCGGGGGGATCTCACAGATACGCAGTATTTT; CDR3: CSVEAPQRGDLTDTQYF
D: TRBD1; J: TRBJ1-5; size: few; length: 13; V: TRBV7-2; DNA: TGTGCCAGCAGCTCGGGACAGTTGAGGCCCCAGCATTTT; CDR3: CASSSGQLRPQHF
D: -; J: TRBJ2-1; size: -; length: 16; V: TRBV6-8; DNA: TGTGCCAGCAGCGCTCGGGGTGGCCCGGAGGGCGATGAGCAGTTCTTC; CDR3: CASSARGGPEGDEQFF
D: -; J: TRBJ2-2; size: -; length: 19; V: TRBV7-8; DNA: TGTGCCAGCAGCTTAGCCCCATTTTCTGCGTGGGGGAGCACCGGGGAGCTGTTTTTT; CDR3: CASSLAPFSAWGSTGELFF
D: -; J: TRBJ1-5; size: few; length: 15; V: TRBV6-1; DNA: TGTGCCAGCAGTGAAGCGCGGGACTCTAATCAGCCCCAGCATTTT; CDR3: CASSEARDSNQPQHF
D: -; J: TRBJ2-3; size: -; length: 15; V: TRBV7-6; DNA: TGTGCCAGCAGCTCATTAGTGGGGGACACAGATACGCAGTATTTT; CDR3: CASSSLVGDTDTQYF
D: -; J: TRBJ1-1; size: -; length: 14; V: TRBV28; DNA: TGTGCCAGCAGTTTACCCGCACGGGCCCGTGGAGCTTTCTTT; CDR3: CASSLPARARGAFF
D: -; J: TRBJ2-5; size: few; length: 12; V: TRBV12-3/TRBV12-4; DNA: TGTGCCAGCAGCCGCGACGGTGAGACCCAGTACTTC; CDR3: CASSRDGETQYF